These T cell receptor beta chains were read from a single sample in a study of blood T cell repertoires in COVID-19. Method: immunoSEQ multiplex PCR; TCRdb's copy keeps in-frame clones and lacks some. The data show about 240,000 clones, about 90% seen once. The sequenced sample was peripheral blood. The receptors stem from a young man with COVID-19, enrolled during active disease. The CDR3 runs from the conserved cysteine through the conserved F or W. The D gene is left open where the match is weak. A clone size is listed for some rows: how often the clone was seen (once, few, many), or a class if it is expanded.

TRBJ2-1 | NA | once | TRBV5-1 | TGCGCCAGCAAGGTGGACACCCCCTACAATGAGCAGTTCTTC | CASKVDTPYNEQFF
TRBJ2-3 | TRBD2 | NA | TRBV19 | TGTGCCACGGAGACTAGCGCCGACACAGATACGCAGTATTTT | CATETSADTDTQYF
TRBJ1-6 | TRBD1 | NA | TRBV19 | TGTGCCAGTAGTAGCGGACAGGGGTATAATTCACCCCTCCACTTT | CASSSGQGYNSPLHF
TRBJ1-1 | TRBD1 | once | TRBV4-1 | TGCGCCAGCAGTTACTTACAGGGGAGCACTGAAGCTTTCTTT | CASSYLQGSTEAFF
TRBJ1-2 | NA | NA | TRBV20-1 | TGCAGTGCTCCGAGCGGGTATGGCTACACCTTC | CSAPSGYGYTF
TRBJ1-5 | NA | NA | TRBV4-2 | TGTGCCAGCAGCCAAGATTTGGATGCGGGTTTGCGGCCCCAGCATTTT | CASSQDLDAGLRPQHF
TRBJ2-2 | NA | NA | TRBV3-1/TRBV3-2 | TGTGCCAGCACCCGCGGTTGGTGGGACACCGGGGAGCTGTTTTTT | CASTRGWWDTGELFF
TRBJ1-1 | TRBD1 | NA | TRBV7-2 | TGTGCCAGCAGCTCGTCAGGGGGGAGCACTGAAGCTTTCTTT | CASSSSGGSTEAFF
TRBJ1-5 | NA | few | TRBV5-3 | TGTGCCAGAAGCTCGGGGGCGCGGGGGCACCATCAGCCCCAGCATTTT | CARSSGARGHHQPQHF
TRBJ2-5 | NA | NA | TRBV4-1 | TGCGCCAGCAGCCAGGGGGCGCCTCGGGAGACCCAGTACTTC | CASSQGAPRETQYF
TRBJ1-6 | TRBD1 | NA | TRBV4-1 | TGCGCCAGCAGCCCCATAGACAGGGCTTCGTCCCTTAATTCACCCCTCCACTTT | CASSPIDRASSLNSPLHF
TRBJ1-1 | TRBD1 | NA | TRBV3-1/TRBV3-2 | TGTGCCAGCAGCCCTCGACAGGGACTGAACACTGAAGCTTTCTTT | CASSPRQGLNTEAFF
TRBJ1-1 | NA | NA | TRBV7-9 | TGTGCCAGCAGCCGTCGGTTGTTGGGGAGCACTGAAGCTTTCTTT | CASSRRLLGSTEAFF
TRBJ2-2 | TRBD2 | NA | TRBV6-5 | TGTGCCAGCGGGAGCGGGGAGGCGGGCACCGGGGAGCTGTTTTTT | CASGSGEAGTGELFF
TRBJ1-1 | TRBD1 | NA | TRBV6-6 | TGTGCCAGCAGTTACGGACAGGGTGGCACTGAAGCTTTCTTT | CASSYGQGGTEAFF
TRBJ1-2 | NA | NA | TRBV19 | TGTGCCAGTAGTATAAGTCTTCGGACAGACCGCTATGGCTACACCTTC | CASSISLRTDRYGYTF
TRBJ2-3 | TRBD2 | NA | TRBV7-2 | TGTGCCAGCAGCCCAACTAGCGGGGTGGATACGCAGTATTTT | CASSPTSGVDTQYF
TRBJ1-2 | NA | NA | TRBV7-9 | TGTGCCAGCAGCTTGGCGGGGGCCGGGGGCTACACCTTC | CASSLAGAGGYTF
TRBJ1-2 | NA | NA | TRBV19 | TGTGCCAGCGGTGCCCCAGGATCTCCCCTGGGCTACACCTTC | CASGAPGSPLGYTF
TRBJ2-1 | TRBD2 | NA | TRBV4-1 | TGCGCCAGCAGCCTCGACACCGGGACTAGCGACTACAATGAGCAGTTCTTC | CASSLDTGTSDYNEQFF
TRBJ1-1 | NA | NA | TRBV5-5 | TGTGCCAGCAGCTTGGTCGAGGTTCAAGCTGAAGCTTTCTTT | CASSLVEVQAEAFF
TRBJ2-1 | TRBD2 | NA | TRBV9 | TGTGCCAGCAGCGCTGTAGCGGGGGACAATGAGCAGTTCTTC | CASSAVAGDNEQFF
TRBJ1-2 | TRBD1 | once | TRBV11-2 | TGTGCCAGCAGCTCCCTCCGGGACAGGGGCTACACCTTC | CASSSLRDRGYTF
TRBJ2-5 | TRBD1 | NA | TRBV5-1 | TGCGCCAGCAGCTTGGGAGGGGGCCCAGAGACCCAGTACTTC | CASSLGGGPETQYF
TRBJ1-2 | NA | NA | TRBV21-1 | TGTGCCAGCAGCAAATTGCCCGGTGGCTACACCTTC | CASSKLPGGYTF
TRBJ1-2 | TRBD1 | NA | TRBV3-1/TRBV3-2 | TGTGCCAGCAGCCAAGTGGGACAGCACTACTATGGCTACACCTTC | CASSQVGQHYYGYTF
TRBJ1-5 | NA | once | TRBV7-6 | TGTGCCAGCAGCTTAGTAGCAGATAGCAATCAGCCCCAGCATTTT | CASSLVADSNQPQHF
TRBJ1-5 | TRBD1 | NA | TRBV29-1 | TGCAGCGCTCGGACAGGGAACCAGCCCCAGCATTTT | CSARTGNQPQHF
TRBJ2-3 | TRBD2 | NA | TRBV5-4 | TGTGCCAGCAGCTCGGCCCGGCTAGCGGAAGATACGCAGTATTTT | CASSSARLAEDTQYF
TRBJ1-5 | NA | NA | TRBV23-1 | TGCGCCAGCAGTCACGCCCCATCGGGGGATCGGGATTTGTGTCAGCCCCAGCATTTT | CASSHAPSGDRDLCQPQHF
TRBJ1-4 | NA | NA | TRBV29-1 | TGCAGCGTTGATCAACCGGGAACTAATGAAAAACTGTTTTTT | CSVDQPGTNEKLFF
TRBJ1-2 | NA | NA | TRBV9 | TGTGCCAGCAGCGTAGAGCGGGGAAACTATGGCTACACCTTC | CASSVERGNYGYTF
TRBJ2-2 | NA | NA | TRBV6-4 | TGTGCCAAACCAGGGGCCCCCGGGGAGCTGTTTTTT | CAKPGAPGELFF
TRBJ2-1 | TRBD2 | NA | TRBV10-3 | TGTGCCATTCAAGCGGGGGGGAGCTCCTACAATGAGCAGTTCTTC | CAIQAGGSSYNEQFF
TRBJ1-2 | TRBD1 | NA | TRBV23-1 | TGCGCCAGCAGGATTAGGGGGCGCAGAGGTGGCTACACCTTC | CASRIRGRRGGYTF
TRBJ1-4 | NA | NA | TRBV15 | TGTGCCACCAGCAGAGATCCGGGTGCAACTAATGAAAAACTGTTTTTT | CATSRDPGATNEKLFF
TRBJ2-7 | TRBD2 | NA | TRBV9 | TGTGCCAGCAACCCGGGAGCGGGGACCTCCTACGAGCAGTACTTC | CASNPGAGTSYEQYF
TRBJ1-4 | TRBD1 | NA | TRBV12-5 | TGTGCTAGTGGTTTGGCCCAGGGGGCTGGTGAAAAACTGTTTTTT | CASGLAQGAGEKLFF
TRBJ2-1 | NA | NA | TRBV12-1 | TGTGCCAGCAGCTTAATTCCCGCAGGGGGCCTTTCATGTGAGCAGTTCTTC | CASSLIPAGGLSCEQFF
TRBJ2-7 | TRBD2 | NA | TRBV27 | TGTGCCAGCAGTTTATGGGCGGGGGGCTACGAGCAGTACTTC | CASSLWAGGYEQYF
TRBJ1-1 | TRBD1 | NA | TRBV9 | TGTGCCAGCAGCGCACAGGGGGCCACGAACACTGAAGCTTTCTTT | CASSAQGATNTEAFF
TRBJ2-4 | NA | once | TRBV11-2 | TGTGCCAGCAGCCTATCCGGGATGGGAAACATTCAGTACTTC | CASSLSGMGNIQYF
TRBJ1-6 | TRBD1 | NA | TRBV27 | TGTGCCAGCAGCCAAAATTTCAGGGGGCGGTGGTCACCCCTCCACTTT | CASSQNFRGRWSPLHF
TRBJ2-1 | TRBD2 | NA | TRBV6-6 | TGTGCCAGCAGTTACTCGGGGGGGTATGAGCAGTTCTTC | CASSYSGGYEQFF
TRBJ1-6 | NA | NA | TRBV6-2/TRBV6-3 | TGTGCCAGCAGTTGGACGGGGATGAATTCACCCCTCCACTTT | CASSWTGMNSPLHF